The rows below give T cell receptor beta chains drawn from one sample of a study of identical twins. TCRdb used MiXCR to reprocess the 5' RACE reads, holding one entry per CDR3 protein. The data contain over 200,000 distinct CDR3 sequences, about 10% of them singletons. The material sequenced was memory T cells sorted from blood. These receptor sequences come from a man aged 45-65 years in good health. Both conserved end residues are part of each CDR3. The order of the fields is J gene, D gene, clone size, V gene, CDR3 DNA, CDR3 protein. The D gene is left open where the match is weak. The size entry is marked missing in some rows and otherwise reads once, few, many or a size class.

>TRBJ2-5|.|few|TRBV20-1
TGCAGTGCCTCAGAAAACCAAGAGACCCAGTACTTC
CSASENQETQYF
>TRBJ2-3|.|few|TRBV14
TGTGCCAGCAGGGCCGGGACTCTGTTTTCGGATACGCAGTATTTT
CASRAGTLFSDTQYF
>TRBJ2-7|TRBD2|.|TRBV27
TGTGCCAGCAGGGGTGGGACTAGTCTCTACGAGCAGTACTTC
CASRGGTSLYEQYF
>TRBJ2-1|.|few|TRBV24-1
TGTGCCACCGAACAGGGATCCTACAATGAGCAGTTCTTC
CATEQGSYNEQFF
>TRBJ2-3|.|many|TRBV9
TGTGCCAGCAGCGAGACCCCCCAGGGGGGGAATGAGTATTTT
CASSETPQGGNEYF
>TRBJ1-1|.|many|TRBV12-3/TRBV12-4
TGTGCCAGCAGTTTTTTGGGACAGAACACTGAAGCTTTCTTT
CASSFLGQNTEAFF
>TRBJ2-2|.|many|TRBV5-1
TGCGCCAGCAGTTATCAGGGGAGCGAAGGGGAGCTGTTTTTT
CASSYQGSEGELFF
>TRBJ1-1|.|many|TRBV18
TGTGCCAGCTCACCACTTACAGGGTCGTCGACTGAAGCTTTCTTT
CASSPLTGSSTEAFF
>TRBJ2-4|.|few|TRBV7-9
TGTGCCAGCAGCCCCTCTAGGGTTACTTCCAAAAACATTCAGTACTTC
CASSPSRVTSKNIQYF
>TRBJ2-2|.|.|TRBV7-2
TGTGCCAGCAGCTTTTTTGAGACAGGGAACACCGGGGAGCTGTTTTTT
CASSFFETGNTGELFF
>TRBJ1-2|.|.|TRBV2
TGTGCCAGCAGTGATATGCCTGGCTACACCTTC
CASSDMPGYTF
>TRBJ2-4|TRBD1|.|TRBV4-2
TGTGCCAGCAGCCAAGATCCGGGACAGGGAAACATAGCCAAAAACATTCAGTACTTC
CASSQDPGQGNIAKNIQYF
>TRBJ2-3|TRBD2|few|TRBV5-1
TGCGCCAGCAGGAATAGCGGGAGGGCCTCAGATACGCAGTATTTT
CASRNSGRASDTQYF
>TRBJ1-1|TRBD1|few|TRBV12-3/TRBV12-4
TGTGCCAGCAGTTTTTTGGGACAGGGGTTTCCTGAAGCTTTCTTT
CASSFLGQGFPEAFF
>TRBJ2-5|TRBD1|many|TRBV20-1
TGCAGTGCAACCGGGACAGGCTTGGGCGAGACCCAGTACTTC
CSATGTGLGETQYF
>TRBJ2-3|.|many|TRBV11-3
TGTGCCAGCAGCCCAAACCGACTGACGCAGTATTTT
CASSPNRLTQYF
>TRBJ2-1|.|many|TRBV5-1
TGCGCCAGCAGCTTGACCGGGGGTTTTTACGATGAGCAGTTCTTC
CASSLTGGFYDEQFF
>TRBJ2-1|TRBD2|few|TRBV20-1
TGCAGTGCTAGAGAGGGTAGCGGGGGGGGAGATGAGCAGTTCTTC
CSAREGSGGGDEQFF
>TRBJ1-4|.|.|TRBV5-1
TGCGCCAGCAGCTTTGGATGGCTAAATGAAAAACTGTTTTTT
CASSFGWLNEKLFF